This TCR beta chain was observed in a study of cytomegalovirus exposure and HLA in healthy donors. Whole-study findings and limits: Cytomegalovirus-associated status was assigned to around 160 TCR beta chains.

The PCR ran on 60 Vbeta and 13 Jbeta primers. Some clones are missing from TCRdb's copy, which holds only in-frame ones; the method was immunoSEQ multiplex PCR. The sample carries 150,000 to 200,000 clones, 70% to 80% recorded once. Per the germline V gene, CDR1 is SGHRS and CDR2 is YFSETQ. This CDR3 region has 12 residues. This clone has just one count. The antigen remains undetermined. One junction end does not reproduce the germline sequence, and a read error may be involved. The sequencing sample was made of PBMCs. The chain recombines TRBV5-1 with TRBJ1-1; D is perhaps TRBD1 (5 bases). The receptor comes from a man aged 45-60 years in good health and CMV-seropositive. CDR3 DNA sequence: TGCGCCAGCAGCTTGGTGGACACCGAAGCTTTCTTT. This gives the protein CASSLVDTEAFF.